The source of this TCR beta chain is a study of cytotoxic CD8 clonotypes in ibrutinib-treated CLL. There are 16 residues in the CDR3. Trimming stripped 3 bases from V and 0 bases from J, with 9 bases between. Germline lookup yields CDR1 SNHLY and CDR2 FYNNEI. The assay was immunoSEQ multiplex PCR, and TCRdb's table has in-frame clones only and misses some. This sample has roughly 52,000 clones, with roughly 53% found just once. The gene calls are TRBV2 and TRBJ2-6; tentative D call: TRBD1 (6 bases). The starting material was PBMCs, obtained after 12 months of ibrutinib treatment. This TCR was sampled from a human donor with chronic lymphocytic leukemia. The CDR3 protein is CASSDRGSSGANVLTF. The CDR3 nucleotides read TGTGCCAGCAGTGACAGGGGATCCTCTGGGGCCAACGTCCTGACTTTC.